This T cell receptor beta chain was recorded in a study of beta chain features in type 1 diabetes. The CDR3 contains 17 residues. Trimming took 2 bases from V and 1 from J, leaving 16 bases between them. Germline V CDR1 and CDR2: SEHNR, FQNEAQ (reference sequence). Averaging around 120 mL, one heparinised blood draw was given by each donor. cDNA synthesis used the whole RNA isolate, giving expressed TCRB sequences. Only in-frame clones appear in the TCRdb table, and some are missing; sequencing was by immunoSEQ multiplex PCR. This sample has about 320,000 clones, with 12% to 15% found just once. The material sequenced was central memory CD4+ T cells from blood. The sequence was collected from a man aged 30 to 45 in good health. The genes are TRBV7-9 and TRBJ2-3; perhaps TRBD1 as D (5 bases). DNA for the CDR3: TGTGCCAGCAGCTTAAAGGGCCAGGGTCGGGGCACAGATACGCAGTATTTT. This encodes CASSLKGQGRGTDTQYF.